This TCR beta chain was captured in a study of blood T cells in healthy people across ages. In this sample, this clonotype turned up a few times. Antigen unknown. Study-level points and caveats: Samples with more naive T cells showed higher observed beta diversity.

Trimming cost V 2 bases and J 3 bases, with 11 bases left between them. From germline, CDR1 is PRHDT and CDR2 FYEKMQ (reference sequence). The CDR3 extends over 14 amino acids. A sample-barcoded 5' primer and a J-beta primer mix were used in a second PCR of about 6 to 11 cycles. TCRdb reprocessed the 5' RACE reads with MiXCR, giving one entry per CDR3 protein. In the table there are approximately 1.5 million distinct CDR3 sequences, 35% to 45% of which are singletons. Sequenced material: blood. The V gene is TRBV13, the J gene TRBJ2-7; no clear D gene. This TCR derives from a woman aged 18-29 years in good health. The CDR3 here is CASSLMPLVYEQYF. The CDR3 nucleotides read TGTGCCAGCAGCTTAATGCCTCTGGTCTACGAGCAGTACTTC.